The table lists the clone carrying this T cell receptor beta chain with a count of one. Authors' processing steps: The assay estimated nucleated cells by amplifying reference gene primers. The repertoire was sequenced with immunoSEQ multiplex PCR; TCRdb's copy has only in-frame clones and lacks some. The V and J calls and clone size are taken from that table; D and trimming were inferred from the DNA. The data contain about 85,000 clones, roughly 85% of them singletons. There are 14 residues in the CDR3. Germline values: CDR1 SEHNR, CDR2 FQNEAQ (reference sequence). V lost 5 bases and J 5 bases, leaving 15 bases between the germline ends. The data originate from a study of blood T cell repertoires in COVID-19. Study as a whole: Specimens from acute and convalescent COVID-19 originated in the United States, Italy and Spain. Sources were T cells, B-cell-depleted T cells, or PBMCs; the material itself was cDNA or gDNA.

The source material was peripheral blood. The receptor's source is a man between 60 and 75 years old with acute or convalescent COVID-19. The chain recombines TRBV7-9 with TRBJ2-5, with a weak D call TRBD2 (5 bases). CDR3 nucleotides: TGTGCCAGCAGCCCGGGGATAACTGGGGAGACCCAGTACTTC. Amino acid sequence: CASSPGITGETQYF. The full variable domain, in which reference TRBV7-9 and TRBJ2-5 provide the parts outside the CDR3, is DTGVSQNPRHKITKRGQNVTFRCDPISEHNRLYWYRQTLGQGPEFLTYFQNEAQLEKSRLLSDRFSAERPKGSFSTLEIQRTEQGDSAMYLCASSPGITGETQYFGPGTRLLVL.